Listed below are T cell receptor beta chains from one sample, sequenced in a study of T cells after yellow fever vaccination. Each CDR3 protein gets one entry after TCRdb re-called the 5' RACE reads with MiXCR. The profile shows hundreds of thousands of distinct CDR3 sequences, 5.2% of them singletons. This specimen was CD4+ T cells sorted from PBMCs, taken on the day of the yellow fever booster vaccination. All receptors derive from a man in his late teens or twenties who received the YFV17D yellow fever vaccine. Each CDR3 is given without its conserved first and last residue. Each record gives: clone size, V gene, J gene, CDR3 protein. For some rows the clone size is stated as once, few or many, or as a class when expanded; others skip it.

many	TRBV5-5	TRBJ2-1	ASSFRVDEQF
many	TRBV3-1	TRBJ1-2	ASSPGTLANYGYT
few	TRBV12-3/TRBV12-4	TRBJ1-5	ASSLASRNQPQH
many	TRBV20-1	TRBJ1-6	SARAHHQNSYNSPLH
few	TRBV9	TRBJ2-1	ASSADSQRNEQF
few	TRBV3-1	TRBJ2-7	ASSRRGRNQGEQY
many	TRBV4-2	TRBJ1-1	ASSHFPRGKDTEAF
few	TRBV7-2	TRBJ1-5	ASSKGADQPQH
NA	TRBV27	TRBJ1-5	ASKGAGGSWQPQH
few	TRBV7-9	TRBJ2-6	ASSWTGRTANVLT
many	TRBV29-1	TRBJ2-1	SVETQGINNEQF
NA	TRBV4-3	TRBJ1-1	ASSQVGASTEAF
few	TRBV12-3/TRBV12-4	TRBJ1-2	ASTQNGLARVRGYT
NA	TRBV19	TRBJ1-4	ASSGLDGKLF
few	TRBV5-1	TRBJ1-6	ASSSIQEGSPLH
NA	TRBV12-3/TRBV12-4	TRBJ2-7	ASKGADRGYEQY
few	TRBV27	TRBJ1-1	ASSVYRADGGRRLKPEAF
few	TRBV28	TRBJ1-5	ASSIGDREDQPQH
few	TRBV7-2	TRBJ2-3	ASSFSYRGGDTQY
NA	TRBV7-2	TRBJ2-5	ASSSFGSGTQY
few	TRBV6-5	TRBJ2-2	ASSYSGWNTGELF
few	TRBV19	TRBJ2-7	ASSTDSRTYEQY
many	TRBV5-1	TRBJ1-2	ASSLTPDRGKVYGYT
NA	TRBV28	TRBJ1-2	ASTTGPYGYT
few	TRBV7-2	TRBJ2-3	ASSLVLGGPGDTQY
few	TRBV18	TRBJ1-4	ASSPRGADEKLF
few	TRBV4-2	TRBJ1-2	ASSLTSEGGWPPSYT
few	TRBV29-1	TRBJ2-5	SVRRGSGETQY
few	TRBV6-6	TRBJ1-5	ASSYQRQGGNQPQH
NA	TRBV20-1	TRBJ1-5	SARVQGSNQPQH
few	TRBV6-5	TRBJ2-1	ASSSRNHPGRRNNEQF
many	TRBV4-1	TRBJ1-1	ASSQGLRGAEAF
few	TRBV6-2/TRBV6-3	TRBJ2-7	ASSFLQGRHEQY
few	TRBV12-3/TRBV12-4	TRBJ2-7	ASTRRGGYEQY
many	TRBV5-1	TRBJ1-2	ASSPDGPPLYGYT
many	TRBV28	TRBJ1-3	ASGGLRNTIY
NA	TRBV7-9	TRBJ2-7	ASSLREGSYEQY
many	TRBV7-2	TRBJ2-5	ASSPQHGGEETQY
many	TRBV4-2	TRBJ2-5	ASSQEPDQETQY
many	TRBV6-1	TRBJ2-1	ASSETAGGGEQF
many	TRBV7-2	TRBJ2-7	ASSYPGGTSSYEQY
few	TRBV9	TRBJ2-1	ASTPTGGSYNEQF
many	TRBV25-1	TRBJ2-5	ASSATPRETQY
NA	TRBV6-6	TRBJ2-2	ASFGTGELF
NA	TRBV20-1	TRBJ1-5	SAKEQSNQPQH
NA	TRBV7-2	TRBJ2-5	ASRTRIQETQY
NA	TRBV11-1	TRBJ2-1	ASSLIRRGAYNEQF
NA	TRBV7-2	TRBJ1-3	ASSISTGEVTIY
NA	TRBV6-5	TRBJ2-2	ASGREDTGELF
many	TRBV6-5	TRBJ1-6	ASSYSEWTGMSTYNSPLH
few	TRBV11-2	TRBJ2-3	ASSPTRGTDTQY
NA	TRBV7-9	TRBJ2-3	ASRYRQSTDTQY
few	TRBV6-2/TRBV6-3	TRBJ2-3	ASNPGSGTPYTDTQY